The rows below give T cell receptor beta chains drawn from one sample of a study of sequential checkpoint blockade in melanoma. Profiling relied on immunoSEQ multiplex PCR, and the TCRdb table lists in-frame clones only, not all of them. Of about 18,000 clones listed, roughly 73% were seen once; the top ten hold around 4.9%. This material consisted of tumor tissue (inferred from file names), taken from a patient given nivolumab and ipilimumab in sequence. The origin of the receptors is a human donor with melanoma. Each CDR3 is given with its conserved first and last residue. D genes are given only for firm matches. The listing skips clone size in some rows; elsewhere it reads once, few, many or a size class.

NA	few	TRBJ1-1	TRBV18	TGTGCCAGCTCACCAGGTGGGGTGAACACTGAAGCTTTCTTT	CASSPGGVNTEAFF
NA	NA	TRBJ2-2	TRBV11-3	TGTGCCAGCAGCTTAGTAACCACGAGCACCGGGGAGCTGTTTTTT	CASSLVTTSTGELFF
NA	NA	TRBJ2-1	TRBV5-1	TGCGCCAGCAGCTTGGAGGAGGGAGACAAACACGATGAGCAGTTCTTC	CASSLEEGDKHDEQFF
TRBD2	NA	TRBJ2-7	TRBV5-1	TGCGCCAGCAGCATGGGAGGGACGGGCTACGAGCAGTACTTC	CASSMGGTGYEQYF
NA	once	TRBJ2-2	TRBV7-6	TGTGCCAGCAGCCTGTGGGGCGGGGCGAACACCGGGGAGCTGTTTTTT	CASSLWGGANTGELFF
NA	NA	TRBJ1-1	TRBV5-1	TGCGCCAGCAGCTTGGTGGTGGCGGACACTGAAGCTTTCTTT	CASSLVVADTEAFF
NA	NA	TRBJ1-4	TRBV11-3	TGTGCCAGCAGCTTAACGGGATCTCCGTATGAAAAACTGTTTTTT	CASSLTGSPYEKLFF
NA	once	TRBJ2-1	TRBV29-1	TGCAGCGTAACCCGGGACTGGGGCTACAATGAGCAGTTCTTC	CSVTRDWGYNEQFF
NA	NA	TRBJ1-5	TRBV19	TGTGCCAGTAGCAGGATGAGGCAGGCTAGCAATCAGCCCCAGCATTTT	CASSRMRQASNQPQHF
TRBD2	few	TRBJ2-3	TRBV11-3	TGTGCCAGCAGGCCGGGGCGGGGGTACACAGATACGCAGTATTTT	CASRPGRGYTDTQYF
TRBD2	NA	TRBJ2-2	TRBV19	TGTGCCAGTAGGATAGCGGGAGCCAACACCGGGGAGCTGTTTTTT	CASRIAGANTGELFF
NA	NA	TRBJ2-5	TRBV18	TGTGCCAGCTCACCACAGAGGGGCCCGGGCGAGACCCAGTACTTC	CASSPQRGPGETQYF
TRBD1	NA	TRBJ2-1	TRBV29-1	TGCAGCGTTGAAACACAGGGGTTTGAGCAGTTCTTC	CSVETQGFEQFF
TRBD1	NA	TRBJ2-2	TRBV11-3	TGTGCCAGCAGTGCCGGACAGGTGAACACCGGGGAGCTGTTTTTT	CASSAGQVNTGELFF
NA	NA	TRBJ1-3	TRBV28	TGTGCCAGCATCCCATCTAGGGGATCGGGAAACACCATATATTTT	CASIPSRGSGNTIYF
TRBD2	NA	TRBJ2-3	TRBV5-1	TGCGCCACCAGGACTAGCGGAGAGGGAGATACGCAGTATTTT	CATRTSGEGDTQYF
NA	NA	TRBJ2-5	TRBV6-7	TGTGCCAGCAGTGATAGTCCGGACCTTAGGGCCCAGTACTTC	CASSDSPDLRAQYF
TRBD1	NA	TRBJ2-2	TRBV18	TGTGCCAGCTCACGGACAGGGAACACCGGGGAGCTGTTTTTT	CASSRTGNTGELFF
TRBD1	few	TRBJ1-1	TRBV6-8	TGTGCCAGCAGTTTCCGGGACACCAGGGGGGACACTGAAGCTTTCTTT	CASSFRDTRGDTEAFF
TRBD1	NA	TRBJ1-6	TRBV19	TGTGCCAGTTCCCAAGCCCGACAGGGGTTTAGTTCACCCCTCCACTTT	CASSQARQGFSSPLHF
TRBD1	NA	TRBJ2-5	TRBV18	TGTGCCAGCTCACGGGACAGGGCAGAGACCCAGTACTTC	CASSRDRAETQYF
TRBD2	NA	TRBJ2-1	TRBV19	TGTGCCAGTATGACGGGACTAGCGGGGCTTTCCTACAATGAGCAGTTCTTC	CASMTGLAGLSYNEQFF
NA	medium-sized	TRBJ1-1	TRBV11-3	TGTGCCAGCGGAACGTCAGTCGGGGGAGACACTGAAGCTTTCTTT	CASGTSVGGDTEAFF
TRBD1	NA	TRBJ2-3	TRBV30	TGTGCCTGGAAAGACAGGGGGCCTGGAGATACGCAGTATTTT	CAWKDRGPGDTQYF
TRBD2	NA	TRBJ2-3	TRBV2	TGTGCCAGCACAGTAGGACTAGCGGGGGGGCCCGGAAGCACAGATACGCAGTATTTT	CASTVGLAGGPGSTDTQYF
NA	once	TRBJ2-1	TRBV12-5	TGTGCCAGCACTCTCGGTCTTGAGCAGTTCTTC	CASTLGLEQFF
TRBD1	NA	TRBJ2-7	TRBV6-8	TGTGCCATCAGTCGGGGGCAGGGGGCATACGAGCAGTACTTC	CAISRGQGAYEQYF
NA	NA	TRBJ2-7	TRBV29-1	TGCAGCGTTGGAGCCACGACCTACGAGCAGTACTTC	CSVGATTYEQYF
TRBD1	NA	TRBJ2-1	TRBV7-6	TGTGCCAGCAGCTTAGCTATTAGGACAGGGGACAATGAGCAGTTCTTC	CASSLAIRTGDNEQFF
NA	NA	TRBJ2-1	TRBV6-7	TGTGCCAGCCTTCAGTCCAATGAGCAGTTCTTC	CASLQSNEQFF
TRBD1	few	TRBJ2-5	TRBV30	TGTGCCTGGAGGGCGACAGGGGTGGAGACCCAGTACTTC	CAWRATGVETQYF
NA	NA	TRBJ2-2	TRBV19	TGTGCCAGTAGTATAGAGGGTGCAGGGGAGCTGTTTTTT	CASSIEGAGELFF
NA	NA	TRBJ2-6	TRBV27	TGTGCCAGCAGTTTCACCTCTGGGGCCAACGTCCTGACTTTC	CASSFTSGANVLTF
TRBD1	NA	TRBJ2-5	TRBV18	TGTGCCAGCTCACCAGAGACAGGGTACCAAGAGACCCAGTACTTC	CASSPETGYQETQYF
NA	NA	TRBJ2-2	TRBV5-8	TGTGCCAGCAGCTTAGAGCCGTTGGGGGAGCTGTTTTTT	CASSLEPLGELFF
TRBD1	NA	TRBJ1-4	TRBV11-3	TGTGCCAGCAGTTATACAGGGGGCGCAGATGAAAAACTGTTTTTT	CASSYTGGADEKLFF
NA	NA	TRBJ1-1	TRBV9	TGTGCCAGCAGCGTCGAGACAGCTTATCGCGAAGCTTTCTTT	CASSVETAYREAFF
TRBD1	NA	TRBJ1-1	TRBV18	TGTGCCAGCTCACCGTCTCGGGACAGGCGGGTGAGGGCTTTCTTT	CASSPSRDRRVRAFF
NA	once	TRBJ2-3	TRBV6-8	TGTGCCAGCAGTTCCGGGGGCACAGATACGCAGTATTTT	CASSSGGTDTQYF
TRBD2	once	TRBJ2-7	TRBV28	TGTGCCAGCAGTACGAGCGGGACGTCGTCCTACGAGCAGTACTTC	CASSTSGTSSYEQYF
TRBD2	NA	TRBJ2-2	TRBV29-1	TGCAGCATCCCCCGTGGGGGGGCGAACACCGGGGAGCTGTTTTTT	CSIPRGGANTGELFF
NA	NA	TRBJ2-6	TRBV18	TGTGCCAGCTCACCACCGACCAGGTCTGGGGCCAACGTCCTGACTTTC	CASSPPTRSGANVLTF
NA	NA	TRBJ1-5	TRBV15	TGTGCCACCAGCAGAGCCGGACAGAACAATCAGCCCCAGCATTTT	CATSRAGQNNQPQHF
NA	NA	TRBJ2-5	TRBV7-6	TGTGCCAGCAGCTCCCCCCTGACAGGATCGAAAGAGACCCAGTACTTC	CASSSPLTGSKETQYF
TRBD1	NA	TRBJ1-5	TRBV19	TGTGCCAGTAGTACCGGACAGGGTAATAGCAATCAGCCCCAGCATTTT	CASSTGQGNSNQPQHF
NA	NA	TRBJ1-2	TRBV15	TGTGCCACCAGCAGGGATAGGGGGGGCGCAGGCTATGGCTACACCTTC	CATSRDRGGAGYGYTF
TRBD2	NA	TRBJ2-7	TRBV11-1	TGTGCCAGCAGCGAAGGAGTAGCGGGATCCTACGAGCAGTACTTC	CASSEGVAGSYEQYF
NA	NA	TRBJ2-3	TRBV30	TGTGCCTGGGGGGCGGGACTCGAGTCGGCGCAGTATTTT	CAWGAGLESAQYF
NA	NA	TRBJ1-1	TRBV28	TGTGCCAGCAGTTTACGGCAGAAGAACACTGAAGCTTTCTTT	CASSLRQKNTEAFF
NA	NA	TRBJ1-3	TRBV9	TGTGCCAGCAGCAACCGAGGGGACCTCTCTGGAAACACCATATATTTT	CASSNRGDLSGNTIYF
NA	NA	TRBJ2-2	TRBV6-7	TGTGCCAGCAACGTTCCCACCGGGGAGCTGTTTTTT	CASNVPTGELFF
TRBD2	NA	TRBJ2-1	TRBV18	TGTGCCAGCTCACCAACCCGCGGGAGGTCGAGCTCCTACAATGAGCAGTTCTTC	CASSPTRGRSSSYNEQFF
TRBD2	NA	TRBJ2-1	TRBV18	TGTGCCAGCTCACCACCGCTACTAGCGGGGAGAGAGGCTTTAGAGCAGTTCTTC	CASSPPLLAGREALEQFF